This TCR beta chain is drawn from a study of shared clonotypes between healthy human individuals. Background on the study: Contributing individuals were two females and three males aged 18 to 49.

Genomic DNA from unsorted samples was obtained from 80 million to 100 million PBMCs (per sample). V was clipped by 2 bases and J by 5 bases, with 12 bases between them. CDR3 length equals 14 residues. Germline-derived CDR1 and CDR2 are MNHEY and SVGAGI. Each unsorted PBMC replicate got 300 ng genomic DNA, roughly 30,000 genomes. The method was immunoSEQ multiplex PCR; TCRdb's version includes in-frame clones alone and lacks a portion of them. Here the sample spans about 510,000 clones, 79% being singletons. The source is a middle-aged woman in good health. Some clones in this sample may be carry-over from other donors' samples. V is TRBV6-5 and J is TRBJ1-2, with D possibly TRBD1 on 6 matching bases. The specimen was PBMCs. The CDR3 coding sequence is TGTGCCAGCAGTTACCATGGACAGACTTATGGCTACACCTTC. Translating gives CASSYHGQTYGYTF.